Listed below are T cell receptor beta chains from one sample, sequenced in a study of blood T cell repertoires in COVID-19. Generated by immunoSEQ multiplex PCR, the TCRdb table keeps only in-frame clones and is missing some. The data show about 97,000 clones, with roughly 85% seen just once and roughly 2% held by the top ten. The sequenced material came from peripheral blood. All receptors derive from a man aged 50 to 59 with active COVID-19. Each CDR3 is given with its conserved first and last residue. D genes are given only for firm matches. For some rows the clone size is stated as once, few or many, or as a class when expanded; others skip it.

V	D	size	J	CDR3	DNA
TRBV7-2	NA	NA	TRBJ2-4	CASSSGRWRNIQYF	TGTGCCAGCAGCTCGGGAAGGTGGCGGAACATTCAGTACTTC
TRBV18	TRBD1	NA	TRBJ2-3	CASSPGTGGITDTQYF	TGTGCCAGCTCACCAGGGACAGGGGGCATAACAGATACGCAGTATTTT
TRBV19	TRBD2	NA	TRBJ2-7	CASKRLAGESTYEQYF	TGTGCCAGTAAAAGACTAGCGGGGGAATCTACCTACGAGCAGTACTTC
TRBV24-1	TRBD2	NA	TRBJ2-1	CATTPPESGTSGGNEQFF	TGTGCCACCACCCCCCCCGAATCCGGGACTAGCGGGGGTAATGAGCAGTTCTTC
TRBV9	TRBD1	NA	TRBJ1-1	CASSVQTGFAPEAFF	TGTGCCAGCAGCGTACAGACAGGGTTCGCCCCTGAAGCTTTCTTT
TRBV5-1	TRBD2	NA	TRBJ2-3	CASRQGTSGSTDTQYF	TGCGCCAGCAGACAGGGGACTAGCGGGAGCACAGATACGCAGTATTTT
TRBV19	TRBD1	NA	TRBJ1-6	CASSTLTGGFYNSPLHF	TGTGCCAGTAGTACTTTGACAGGGGGCTTCTATAATTCACCCCTCCACTTT
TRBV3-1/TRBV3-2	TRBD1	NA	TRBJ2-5	CASRYQGAQETQYF	TGTGCCAGCAGGTATCAGGGGGCTCAAGAGACCCAGTACTTC
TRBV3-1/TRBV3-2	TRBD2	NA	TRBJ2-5	CASSQDTSGLQETQYF	TGTGCCAGCAGCCAAGATACTAGCGGGTTACAAGAGACCCAGTACTTC
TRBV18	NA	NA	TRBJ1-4	CASSQRNEKLFF	TGTGCCAGCTCACAGAGGAATGAAAAACTGTTTTTT
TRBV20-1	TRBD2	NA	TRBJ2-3	CSASLGTSGGRTQYF	TGCAGTGCTAGTCTTGGGACTAGCGGGGGGCGGACGCAGTATTTT
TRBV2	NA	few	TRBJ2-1	CASSVAGLMNEQFF	TGTGCCAGCAGTGTGGCGGGGCTCATGAATGAGCAGTTCTTC
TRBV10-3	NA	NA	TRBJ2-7	CATGGRGYEQYF	TGTGCTACTGGTGGCAGGGGCTACGAGCAGTACTTC
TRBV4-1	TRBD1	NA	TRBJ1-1	CASSQDDRDFTEAFF	TGCGCCAGCAGCCAAGATGACAGGGACTTCACTGAAGCTTTCTTT
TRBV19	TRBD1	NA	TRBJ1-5	CASSINRGASNQPQHF	TGTGCCAGTAGTATAAACAGGGGTGCTAGCAATCAGCCCCAGCATTTT
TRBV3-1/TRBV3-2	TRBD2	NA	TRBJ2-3	CASSQFSGGATDTQYF	TGTGCCAGCAGCCAGTTTAGCGGGGGGGCCACAGATACGCAGTATTTT
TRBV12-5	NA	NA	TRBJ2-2	CASGLDSFIGELFF	TGTGCTAGTGGTTTGGACAGTTTTATCGGGGAGCTGTTTTTT
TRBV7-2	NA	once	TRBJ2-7	CASSPSGFASYEQYF	TGTGCCAGCAGCCCAAGCGGGTTCGCCTCCTACGAGCAGTACTTC
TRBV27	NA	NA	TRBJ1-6	CASRPGGGRVGNSPLHF	TGTGCCAGCAGACCCGGGGGGGGAAGGGTCGGGAATTCACCCCTCCACTTT
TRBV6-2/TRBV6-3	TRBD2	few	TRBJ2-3	CASSRTTSGGADTQYF	TGTGCCAGCAGCCGGACGACTAGCGGGGGGGCAGATACGCAGTATTTT
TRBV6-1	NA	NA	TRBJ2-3	CASSLSGPSTDTQYF	TGTGCCAGCAGTCTCAGCGGGCCTAGCACAGATACGCAGTATTTT
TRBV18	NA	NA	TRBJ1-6	CASSPQGVGNSPLHF	TGTGCCAGCTCACCACAGGGGGTAGGGAATTCACCCCTCCACTTT
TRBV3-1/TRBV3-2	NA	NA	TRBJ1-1	CASSQVGGGEAFF	TGTGCCAGCAGCCAAGTGGGCGGGGGTGAAGCTTTCTTT
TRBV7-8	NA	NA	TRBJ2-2	CASSFRTNTGELFF	TGTGCCAGCAGCTTCCGGACAAACACCGGGGAGCTGTTTTTT
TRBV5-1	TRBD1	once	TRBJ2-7	CASSRDRGPYEQYF	TGCGCCAGCAGCCGGGACAGGGGCCCCTACGAGCAGTACTTC
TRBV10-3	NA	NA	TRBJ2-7	CAISAPTGEQYF	TGTGCCATCAGCGCGCCAACGGGGGAGCAGTACTTC
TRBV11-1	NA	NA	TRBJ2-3	CASSDSGINTDTQYF	TGTGCCAGCAGCGACTCGGGGATAAACACAGATACGCAGTATTTT
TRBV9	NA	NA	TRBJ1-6	CASSGDSEGPLHF	TGTGCCAGCAGCGGGGACTCTGAGGGACCCCTCCACTTT
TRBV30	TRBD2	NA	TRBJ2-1	CAWITGLAGAFGPYNEQFF	TGTGCCTGGATCACCGGTCTAGCGGGGGCCTTCGGCCCCTACAATGAGCAGTTCTTC
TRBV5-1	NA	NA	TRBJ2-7	CASSDGGPYEQYF	TGCGCCAGCAGCGACGGGGGGCCCTACGAGCAGTACTTC
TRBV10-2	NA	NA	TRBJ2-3	CASSGPGVADTQYF	TGCGCCAGCAGTGGCCCGGGGGTCGCAGATACGCAGTATTTT
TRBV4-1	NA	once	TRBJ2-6	CASRVGDTTSGANVLTF	TGCGCCAGCAGGGTCGGGGACACCACCTCTGGGGCCAACGTCCTGACTTTC
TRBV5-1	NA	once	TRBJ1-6	CASSPLPDMSPLHF	TGCGCCAGCAGCCCCCTCCCGGACATGAGTCCCCTCCACTTT
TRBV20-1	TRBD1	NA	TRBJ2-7	CSASIFGQGAYEQYF	TGCAGTGCTAGTATTTTCGGACAGGGGGCCTACGAGCAGTACTTC
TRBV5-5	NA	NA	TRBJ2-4	CASSLGLENIQYF	TGTGCCAGCAGCCTTGGACTGGAAAACATTCAGTACTTC
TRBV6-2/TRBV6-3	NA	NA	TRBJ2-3	CASSSYRLYDTQYF	TGTGCCAGCAGTTCGTATCGACTCTACGATACGCAGTATTTT
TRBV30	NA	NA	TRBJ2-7	CAWSPDRLVEQYF	TGTGCCTGGAGCCCCGACAGATTAGTGGAGCAGTACTTC
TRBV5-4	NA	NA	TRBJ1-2	CASSLAIGEGYGYTF	TGTGCCAGCAGCTTGGCCATAGGGGAGGGCTATGGCTACACCTTC
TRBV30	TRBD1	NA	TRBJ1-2	CAWNSGQGGGYTF	TGTGCCTGGAACTCGGGACAGGGCGGGGGCTACACCTTC
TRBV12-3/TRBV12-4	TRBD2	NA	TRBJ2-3	CASRTSADTQYF	TGTGCCAGCAGAACTAGCGCAGATACGCAGTATTTT
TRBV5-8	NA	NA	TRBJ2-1	CASSANRDYNEQFF	TGTGCCAGCAGCGCGAACCGGGACTACAATGAGCAGTTCTTC
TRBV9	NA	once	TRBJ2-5	CASSSRGHPQETQYF	TGTGCCAGCAGCTCGAGAGGACATCCCCAAGAGACCCAGTACTTC
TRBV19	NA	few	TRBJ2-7	CASSISPDSYEQYF	TGTGCCAGTAGTATATCCCCCGACAGCTACGAGCAGTACTTC
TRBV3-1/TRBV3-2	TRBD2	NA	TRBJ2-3	CASSQAGGTRNTQYF	TGTGCCAGCAGCCAAGCGGGGGGGACTAGGAATACGCAGTATTTT
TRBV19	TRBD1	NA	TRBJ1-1	CASSTLGQGNTEAFF	TGTGCCAGTAGTACGTTGGGACAGGGGAACACTGAAGCTTTCTTT
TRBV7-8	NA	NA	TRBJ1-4	CASSLGPLLTNEKLFF	TGTGCCAGCAGCTTGGGCCCCCTTTTAACTAATGAAAAACTGTTTTTT
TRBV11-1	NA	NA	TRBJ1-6	CASSLGTTAPLHF	TGTGCCAGCAGCTTAGGGACAACGGCTCCCCTCCACTTT
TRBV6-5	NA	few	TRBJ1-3	CAAGGISGNTIYF	TGTGCCGCAGGAGGGATCTCTGGAAACACCATATATTTT
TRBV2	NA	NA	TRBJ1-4	CASSATGFNEKLFF	TGTGCCAGCAGTGCGACAGGCTTTAATGAAAAACTGTTTTTT
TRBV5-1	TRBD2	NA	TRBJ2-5	CASSLAGGQETQYF	TGCGCCAGCAGCTTGGCGGGGGGACAAGAGACCCAGTACTTC
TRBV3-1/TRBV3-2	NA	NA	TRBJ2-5	CASSQRPGGETQYF	TGTGCCAGCAGCCAACGGCCGGGGGGCGAGACCCAGTACTTC